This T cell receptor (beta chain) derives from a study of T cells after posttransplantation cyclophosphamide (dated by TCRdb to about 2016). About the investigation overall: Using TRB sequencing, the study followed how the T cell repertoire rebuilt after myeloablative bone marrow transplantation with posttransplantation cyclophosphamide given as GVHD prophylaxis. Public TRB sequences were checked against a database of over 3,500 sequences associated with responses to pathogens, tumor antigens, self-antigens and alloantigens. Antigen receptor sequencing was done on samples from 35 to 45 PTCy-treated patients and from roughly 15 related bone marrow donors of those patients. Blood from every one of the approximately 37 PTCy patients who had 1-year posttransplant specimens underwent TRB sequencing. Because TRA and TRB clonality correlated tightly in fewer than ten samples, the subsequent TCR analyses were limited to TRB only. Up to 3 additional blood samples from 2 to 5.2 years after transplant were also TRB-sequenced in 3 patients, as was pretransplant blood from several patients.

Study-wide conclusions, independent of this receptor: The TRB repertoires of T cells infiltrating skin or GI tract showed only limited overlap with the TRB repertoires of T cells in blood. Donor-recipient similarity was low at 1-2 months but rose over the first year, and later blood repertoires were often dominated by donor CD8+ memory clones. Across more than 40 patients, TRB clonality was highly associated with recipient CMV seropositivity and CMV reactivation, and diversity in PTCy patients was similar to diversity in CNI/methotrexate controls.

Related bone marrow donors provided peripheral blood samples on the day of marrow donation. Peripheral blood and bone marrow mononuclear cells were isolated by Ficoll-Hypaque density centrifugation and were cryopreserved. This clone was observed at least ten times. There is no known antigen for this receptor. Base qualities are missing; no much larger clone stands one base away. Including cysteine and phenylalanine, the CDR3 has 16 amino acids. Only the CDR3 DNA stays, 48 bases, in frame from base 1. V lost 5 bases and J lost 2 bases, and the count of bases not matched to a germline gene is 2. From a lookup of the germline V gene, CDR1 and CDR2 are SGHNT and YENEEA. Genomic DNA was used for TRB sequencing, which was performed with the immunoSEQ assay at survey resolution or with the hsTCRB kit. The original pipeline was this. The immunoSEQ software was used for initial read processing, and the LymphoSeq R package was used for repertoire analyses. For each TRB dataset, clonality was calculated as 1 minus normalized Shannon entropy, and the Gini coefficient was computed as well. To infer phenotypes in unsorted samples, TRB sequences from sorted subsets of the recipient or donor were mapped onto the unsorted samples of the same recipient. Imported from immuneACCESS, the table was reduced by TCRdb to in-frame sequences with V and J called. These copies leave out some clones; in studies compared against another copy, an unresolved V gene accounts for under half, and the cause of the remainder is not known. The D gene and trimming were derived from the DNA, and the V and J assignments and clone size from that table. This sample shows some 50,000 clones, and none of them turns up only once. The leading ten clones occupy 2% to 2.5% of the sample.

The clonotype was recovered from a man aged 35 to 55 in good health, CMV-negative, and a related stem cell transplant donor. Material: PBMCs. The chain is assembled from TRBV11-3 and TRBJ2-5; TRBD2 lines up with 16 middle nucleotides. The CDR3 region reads CASSPGLAGGQETQYF. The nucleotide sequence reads TGTGCCAGCAGCCCGGGACTAGCGGGAGGGCAAGAGACCCAGTACTTC. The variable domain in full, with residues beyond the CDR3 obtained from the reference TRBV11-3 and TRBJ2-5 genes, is EAGVVQSPRYKIIEKKQPVAFWCNPISGHNTLYWYLQNLGQGPELLIRYENEEAVDDSQLPKDRFSAERLKGVDSTLKIQPAELGDSAVYLCASSPGLAGGQETQYFGPGTRLLVL.